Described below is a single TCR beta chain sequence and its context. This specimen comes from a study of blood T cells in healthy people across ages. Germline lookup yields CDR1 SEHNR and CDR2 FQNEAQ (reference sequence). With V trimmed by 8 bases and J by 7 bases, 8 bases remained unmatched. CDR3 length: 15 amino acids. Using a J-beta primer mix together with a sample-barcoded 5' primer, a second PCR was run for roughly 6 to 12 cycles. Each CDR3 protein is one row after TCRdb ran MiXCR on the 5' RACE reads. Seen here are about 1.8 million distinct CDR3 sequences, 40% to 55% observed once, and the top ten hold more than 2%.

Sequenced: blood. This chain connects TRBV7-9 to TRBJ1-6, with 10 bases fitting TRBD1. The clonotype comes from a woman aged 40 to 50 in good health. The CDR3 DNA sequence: TGTGCCAGCGGATCCCCGGGACAGGGGAATTCACCCCTCCACTTT. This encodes CASGSPGQGNSPLHF.